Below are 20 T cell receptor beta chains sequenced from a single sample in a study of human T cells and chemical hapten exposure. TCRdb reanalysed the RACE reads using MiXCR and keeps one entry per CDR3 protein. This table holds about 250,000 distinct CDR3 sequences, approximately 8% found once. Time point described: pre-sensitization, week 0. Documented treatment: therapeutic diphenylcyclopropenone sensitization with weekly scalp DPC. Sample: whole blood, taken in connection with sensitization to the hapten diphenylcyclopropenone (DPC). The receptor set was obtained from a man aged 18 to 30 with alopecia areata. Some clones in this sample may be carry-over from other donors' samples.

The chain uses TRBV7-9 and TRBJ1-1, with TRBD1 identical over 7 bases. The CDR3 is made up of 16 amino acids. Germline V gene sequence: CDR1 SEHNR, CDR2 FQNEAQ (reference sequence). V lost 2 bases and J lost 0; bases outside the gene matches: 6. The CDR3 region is CASSLKGARMNTEAFF. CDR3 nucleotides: TGTGCCAGCAGCTTAAAGGGGGCCCGTATGAACACTGAAGCTTTCTTT.

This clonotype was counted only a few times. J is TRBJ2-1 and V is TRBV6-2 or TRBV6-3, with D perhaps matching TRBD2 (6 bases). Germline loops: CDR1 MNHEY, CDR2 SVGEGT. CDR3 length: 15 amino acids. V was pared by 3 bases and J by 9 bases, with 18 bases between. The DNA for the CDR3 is TGTGCCAGCAGTTATGTGGTCAAAGCGGGCGGTGAGCAGTTCTTC. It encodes CASSYVVKAGGEQFF.

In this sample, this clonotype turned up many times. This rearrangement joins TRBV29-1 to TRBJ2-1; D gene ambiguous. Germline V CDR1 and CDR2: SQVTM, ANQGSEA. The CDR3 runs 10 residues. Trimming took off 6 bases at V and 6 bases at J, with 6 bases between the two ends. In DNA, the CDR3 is TGCAGCGTCGACCTCAATGAGCAGTTCTTC. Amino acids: CSVDLNEQFF.

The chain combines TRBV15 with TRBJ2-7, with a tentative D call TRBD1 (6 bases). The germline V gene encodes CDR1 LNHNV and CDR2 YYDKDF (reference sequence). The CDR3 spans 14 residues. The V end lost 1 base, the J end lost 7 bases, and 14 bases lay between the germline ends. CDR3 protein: CATSRGSRGEEQYF. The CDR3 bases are TGTGCCACCAGCAGAGGTAGCAGGGGAGAAGAGCAGTACTTC.

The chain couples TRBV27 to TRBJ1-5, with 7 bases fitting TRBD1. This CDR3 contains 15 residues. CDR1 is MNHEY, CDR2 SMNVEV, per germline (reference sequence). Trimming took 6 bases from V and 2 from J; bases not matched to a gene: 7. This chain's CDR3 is CASRQGGAGNQPQHF. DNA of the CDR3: TGTGCCAGCAGGCAGGGGGGGGCAGGCAATCAGCCCCAGCATTTT.

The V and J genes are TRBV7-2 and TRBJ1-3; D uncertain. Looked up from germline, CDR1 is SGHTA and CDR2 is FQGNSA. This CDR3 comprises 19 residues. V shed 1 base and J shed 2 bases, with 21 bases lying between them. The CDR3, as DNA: TGTGCCAGCAGCTTAGGGCACTATTTAGGGAGAATGACTGGAAACACCATATATTTT. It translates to CASSLGHYLGRMTGNTIYF.

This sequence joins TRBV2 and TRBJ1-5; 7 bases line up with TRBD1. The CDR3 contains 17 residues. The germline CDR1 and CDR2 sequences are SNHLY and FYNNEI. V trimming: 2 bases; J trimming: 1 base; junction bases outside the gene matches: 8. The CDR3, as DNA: TGTGCCAGCAGTGAAACCCAGGGGGGTATAAGCAATCAGCCCCAGCATTTT. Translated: CASSETQGGISNQPQHF. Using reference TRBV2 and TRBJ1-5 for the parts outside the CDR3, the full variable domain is EPEVTQTPSHQVTQMGQEVILRCVPISNHLYFYWYRQILGQKVEFLVSFYNNEISEKSEIFDDQFSVERPDGSNFTLKIRSTKLEDSAMYFCASSETQGGISNQPQHFGDGTRLSIL.

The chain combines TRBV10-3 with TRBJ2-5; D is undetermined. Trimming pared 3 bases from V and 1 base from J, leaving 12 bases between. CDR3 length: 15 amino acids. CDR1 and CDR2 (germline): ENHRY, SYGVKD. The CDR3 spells CAISESVTAQETQYF. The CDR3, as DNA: TGTGCCATCAGTGAATCGGTGACCGCCCAAGAGACCCAGTACTTC.

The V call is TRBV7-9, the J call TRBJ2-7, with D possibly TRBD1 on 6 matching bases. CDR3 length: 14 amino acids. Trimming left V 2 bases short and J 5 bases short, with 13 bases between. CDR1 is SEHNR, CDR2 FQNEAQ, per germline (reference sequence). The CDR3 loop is CASSLRSGVNEQYV. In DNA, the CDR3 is TGTGCCAGCAGCTTAAGGTCAGGGGTGAACGAGCAGTACGTC.

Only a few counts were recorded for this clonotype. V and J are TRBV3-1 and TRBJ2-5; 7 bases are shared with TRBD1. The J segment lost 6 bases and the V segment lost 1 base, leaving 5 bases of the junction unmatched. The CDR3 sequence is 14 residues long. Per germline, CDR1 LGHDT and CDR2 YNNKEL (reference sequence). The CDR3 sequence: CASSQVSGGKTQYF. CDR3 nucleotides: TGTGCCAGCAGCCAAGTCTCAGGGGGAAAGACCCAGTACTTC.

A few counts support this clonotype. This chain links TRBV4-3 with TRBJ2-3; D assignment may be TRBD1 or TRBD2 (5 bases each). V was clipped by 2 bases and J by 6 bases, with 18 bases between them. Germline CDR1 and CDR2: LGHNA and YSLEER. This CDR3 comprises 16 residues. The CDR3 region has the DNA TGCGCCAGCAGCCAACGAACGGGACGCCCCGGGGATACGCAGTATTTT. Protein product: CASSQRTGRPGDTQYF.

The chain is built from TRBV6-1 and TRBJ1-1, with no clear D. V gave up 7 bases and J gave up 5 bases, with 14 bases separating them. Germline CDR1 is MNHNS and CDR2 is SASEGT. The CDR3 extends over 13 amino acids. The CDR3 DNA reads TGTGCCAGCACCGACCGACTTTGGACTGAAGCTTTCTTT. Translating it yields CASTDRLWTEAFF.

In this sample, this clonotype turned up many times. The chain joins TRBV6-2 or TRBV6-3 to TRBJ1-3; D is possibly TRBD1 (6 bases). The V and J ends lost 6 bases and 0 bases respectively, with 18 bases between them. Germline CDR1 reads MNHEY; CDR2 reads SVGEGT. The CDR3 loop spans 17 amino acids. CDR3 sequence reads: CASRTAGTIISGNTIYF. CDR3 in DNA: TGTGCCAGCAGAACCGCCGGGACAATCATCTCTGGAAACACCATATATTTT.

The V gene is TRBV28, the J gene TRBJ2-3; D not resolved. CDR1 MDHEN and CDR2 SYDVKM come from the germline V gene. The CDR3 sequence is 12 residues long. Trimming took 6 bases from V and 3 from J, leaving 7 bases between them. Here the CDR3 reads CASSYKTDTQYF. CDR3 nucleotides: TGTGCCAGCAGCTATAAAACAGATACGCAGTATTTT.

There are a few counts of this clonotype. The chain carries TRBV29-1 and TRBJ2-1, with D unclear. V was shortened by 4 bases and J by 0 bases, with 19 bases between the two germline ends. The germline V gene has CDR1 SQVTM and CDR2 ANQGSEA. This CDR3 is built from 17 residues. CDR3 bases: TGCAGCGTTGGTATTATATTCCGGCGCAGCTCCTACAATGAGCAGTTCTTC. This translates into CSVGIIFRRSSYNEQFF.

Here the CDR3 DNA reads TGCGCCAGCAGCTCCGACTCAGGATCCTACGAGCAGTACTTC. Protein sequence: CASSSDSGSYEQYF. The genes are TRBV5-1 and TRBJ2-7; D not certain. The germline V gene has CDR1 SGHRS and CDR2 YFSETQ. The V gene lost 3 bases and the J gene lost 1 base, with 11 bases spanning the gap. CDR3 length equals 14 residues.

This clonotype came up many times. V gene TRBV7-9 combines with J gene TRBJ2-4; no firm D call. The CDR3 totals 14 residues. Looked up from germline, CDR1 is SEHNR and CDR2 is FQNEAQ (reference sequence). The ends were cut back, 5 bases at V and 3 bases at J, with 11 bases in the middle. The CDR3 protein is CASSSDKGKNIQYF. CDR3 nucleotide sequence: TGTGCCAGCAGCAGCGACAAAGGCAAAAACATTCAGTACTTC. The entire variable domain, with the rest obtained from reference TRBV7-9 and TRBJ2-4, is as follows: DTGVSQNPRHKITKRGQNVTFRCDPISEHNRLYWYRQTLGQGPEFLTYFQNEAQLEKSRLLSDRFSAERPKGSFSTLEIQRTEQGDSAMYLCASSSDKGKNIQYFGAGTRLSVL.

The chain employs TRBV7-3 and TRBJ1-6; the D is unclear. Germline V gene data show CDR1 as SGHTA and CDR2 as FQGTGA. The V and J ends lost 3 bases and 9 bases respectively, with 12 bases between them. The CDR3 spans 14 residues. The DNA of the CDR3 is TGTGCCAGCAGCTTGCGAGGGCGCGGTTCACCCCTCCACTTT. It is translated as CASSLRGRGSPLHF.

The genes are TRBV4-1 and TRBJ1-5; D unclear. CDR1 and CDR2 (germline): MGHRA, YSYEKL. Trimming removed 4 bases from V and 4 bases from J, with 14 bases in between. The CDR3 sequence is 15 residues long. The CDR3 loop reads CASSPGVGSNQPQHF. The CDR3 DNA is TGCGCCAGCAGCCCAGGCGTCGGGAGTAATCAGCCCCAGCATTTT.

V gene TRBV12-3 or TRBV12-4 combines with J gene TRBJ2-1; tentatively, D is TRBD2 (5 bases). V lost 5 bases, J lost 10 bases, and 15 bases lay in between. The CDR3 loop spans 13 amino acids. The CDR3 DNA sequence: TGTGCCAGCAGTATCCCCGACGGGGAAGAGCAGTTCTTC. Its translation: CASSIPDGEEQFF.